Following are 16 T cell receptor beta chains from one sample sequenced in a study of T cell repertoires in cytomegalovirus infection. TCRdb fed the reads into MiXCR, producing one record per CDR3 protein. The profile shows more than 300,000 distinct CDR3 sequences, about 34% of them singletons. Their recognized antigens are unknown. Sequencing was performed on cultured PBMCs, taken from culture after CMV antigen stimulation. The receptor set was obtained from a human donor in good health (CMV status not recorded). Some clones in this sample may be carry-over from other donors' samples.

The sample holds a few counts of this clonotype. V is TRBV6-6 and J is TRBJ2-2, with D possibly being TRBD1 (6 bases). This CDR3 spans 15 amino acids. V dropped 2 bases and J dropped 1 base, with 8 bases sitting between them. The V gene's germline CDR1 is MNHNY and CDR2 SVGAGI (reference sequence). CDR3 loop: CASSYQGQNTGELFF. The CDR3 nucleotides are TGTGCCAGCAGTTACCAGGGACAGAACACCGGGGAGCTGTTTTTT.

The rearrangement joins TRBV11-2 to TRBJ1-3; 10 nucleotides match TRBD1. Germline values: CDR1 SGHAT, CDR2 FQNNGV. This CDR3 has 15 amino acids. V lost 2 bases and J lost 8; bases outside the gene matches: 6. CDR3 DNA sequence: TGTGCCAGCAGCTTAATGGGACAGGGGCATCACACCATATATTTT. Its protein is CASSLMGQGHHTIYF.

This chain connects TRBV7-6 to TRBJ1-2, with TRBD1 as a possible D gene (6 bases). V lost 6 bases, J lost 1 base, and 12 bases lay in between. Germline V gives CDR1 SGHVS, CDR2 FNYEAQ. The CDR3 is 14 amino acids. CDR3 loop: CASRPTGYNYGYTF. The DNA for the CDR3 is TGTGCCAGCAGACCGACAGGCTATAACTATGGCTACACCTTC.

The chain joins TRBV29-1 to TRBJ2-3; tentatively, D is TRBD2 (5 bases). V lost 5 bases and J lost 1, with 7 bases in between. The CDR3 length is 12 residues. Germline V lookup: CDR1 SQVTM, CDR2 ANQGSEA. CDR3 residues: CSVSGGTDTQYF. In nucleotides, the CDR3 is TGCAGCGTTTCCGGGGGCACAGATACGCAGTATTTT.

This clonotype was detected a few times. The V and J genes are TRBV28 and TRBJ2-7; D uncertain. There are 12 residues in the CDR3. Germline CDR1 and CDR2: MDHEN and SYDVKM. Trimming removed 5 bases from V and 3 bases from J, with 8 bases in between. The CDR3 nucleotides read TGTGCCAGCAGTAACAGCTTCTACGAGCAGTACTTC. This gives the protein CASSNSFYEQYF.

The chain has TRBV7-6 and TRBJ2-1; D gene unclear. The germline gives CDR1 SGHVS, CDR2 FNYEAQ. There are 14 residues in the CDR3. Trimming left V 3 bases short and J 0 bases short, with 6 bases between. The CDR3 nucleotides are TGTGCCAGCAGCTTTTCGACCTCCTACAATGAGCAGTTCTTC. Its protein is CASSFSTSYNEQFF.

This clonotype was observed many times. The chain is built from TRBV7-2 and TRBJ2-1; D uncertain. V lost 0 bases, J lost 3 bases, and 6 bases lay in between. This CDR3 comprises 14 residues. Germline V CDR1 and CDR2: SGHTA, FQGNSA. In nucleotides, the CDR3 is TGTGCCAGCAGCTTAGCGCCGGGCTACAATGAGCAGTTCTTC. Translation: CASSLAPGYNEQFF.

The chain employs TRBV7-9 and TRBJ1-1; 8 positions agree with TRBD1. The germline CDR1 and CDR2 sequences are SEHNR and FQNEAQ (reference sequence). This CDR3 has 14 amino acids. The ends lost 7 bases at V and 2 bases at J; junction bases unmatched: 6. The CDR3 sequence: CASKSGGLNTEAFF. The CDR3 nucleotides read TGTGCCAGCAAGTCAGGGGGCCTTAACACTGAAGCTTTCTTT.

The CDR3 DNA reads as TGTGCCAGCAAAAGCGGGGACAGGGGCCTGTATAGCAATCAGCCCCAGCATTTT. Its translation is CASKSGDRGLYSNQPQHF. This rearrangement joins TRBV19 to TRBJ1-5, with 10 bases matching TRBD1. CDR1 is LNHDA and CDR2 is SQIVND in the germline V gene (reference sequence). The CDR3 extends over 18 amino acids. Trimming removed 9 bases from V and 0 bases from J; junction bases left unmatched: 14.

On this clonotype: A much larger clone is a single base away; this may be a read error. The J gene is TRBJ2-1, the V gene TRBV11-3; 12 nucleotides match TRBD2. The CDR3 consists of 18 residues. Germline assignment: CDR1 SGHNT and CDR2 YENEEA. The CDR3: CDSSLGLLAGGPNNEQFF. CDR3 DNA: TGTGACAGCAGCTTAGGCCTACTAGCGGGAGGACCCAACAATGAGCAGTTCTTC.

The V and J genes are TRBV7-9 and TRBJ2-7; 12 bases align to TRBD2. The CDR3 extends over 15 amino acids. Germline values: CDR1 SEHNR, CDR2 FQNEAQ (reference sequence). The trim removed 6 bases at V and 5 bases at J, leaving 8 bases unmatched. The CDR3 here is CASRQTSGSFDEQYF. The CDR3, as DNA: TGTGCCAGCAGACAGACTAGCGGGAGTTTCGACGAGCAGTACTTC.

V gene TRBV4-1 combines with J gene TRBJ2-1; 7 nucleotides align to TRBD2. The closer fit of TRBJ2-7 to the DNA end suggests the J call may be wrong. Germline-derived CDR1 and CDR2 are MGHRA and YSYEKL. The CDR3 length is 18 residues. The CDR3 loop is CASSLKFSGLVVYNEQYF. DNA for the CDR3: TGCGCCAGCAGCCTAAAGTTTAGTGGACTAGTAGTTTACAATGAGCAGTACTTC.

V and J are TRBV27 and TRBJ2-6; 7 nucleotides line up with TRBD1. The CDR3 spans 17 residues. The V gene end was trimmed by 3 bases and the J gene end by 0 bases; junction bases not matched to a gene: 5. CDR1 and CDR2 from the germline V gene are MNHEY and SMNVEV (reference sequence). CDR3 nucleotide sequence: TGTGCCAGCAGTTTTCGACAGGGAACCTCTGGGGCCAACGTCCTGACTTTC. Protein: CASSFRQGTSGANVLTF.

The chain employs TRBV10-2 and TRBJ1-6, with 8 nucleotides matching TRBD1. Germline CDR1 WSHSY, CDR2 SAAADI. The length of the CDR3 is 15 residues. The V gene end was trimmed by 6 bases and the J gene end by 8 bases; junction bases not matched to a gene: 9. As DNA, the CDR3 is TGCGCCAGCAGCAGGCCCGACAGGGGATATTCACCCCTCCACTTT. The encoded protein is CASSRPDRGYSPLHF.

This chain uses TRBV5-1 with TRBJ2-3; D is undetermined. Trimming stripped 1 base from V and 5 bases from J, with 14 bases between. The CDR3 consists of 15 residues. Per the germline V gene, CDR1 is SGHRS and CDR2 is YFSETQ. Here the CDR3 reads CASSLYSGVEDTQYF. CDR3 nucleotides: TGCGCCAGCAGCTTGTATTCAGGAGTTGAAGATACGCAGTATTTT.

This clonotype was recorded a few times. This sequence joins TRBV7-2 and TRBJ2-5, with TRBD1 matching over 8 bases. Germline trimming cut 4 bases from V and 5 bases from J; bases unmatched to any gene: 9. Germline CDR1 SGHTA, CDR2 FQGNSA. The CDR3 sequence is 15 residues long. In DNA form, the CDR3 reads TGTGCCAGCAGCTCCCCGGGACAGGTTATGGAGACCCAGTACTTC. Protein sequence: CASSSPGQVMETQYF. Using reference TRBV7-2 and TRBJ2-5 for the parts outside the CDR3, the full variable domain is GAGVSQSPSNKVTEKGKDVELRCDPISGHTALYWYRQSLGQGLEFLIYFQGNSAPDKSGLPSDRFSAERTGGSVSTLTIQRTQQEDSAVYLCASSSPGQVMETQYFGPGTRLLVL.